One TCR beta chain is described in this entry. The source of the sample is a study of identical twins. TCRdb called the 5' RACE reads again in MiXCR, with one record for every CDR3 protein. Among more than 600,000 distinct CDR3 sequences listed, 18% were seen once. Germline-derived CDR1 and CDR2 are SGHAT and FQNNGV. V lost 1 base and J 5 bases, leaving 11 bases between the germline ends. CDR3 length equals 14 residues. This sample also appeared in a second study, on T cells expressing NK-cell markers. That publication notes: The authors derived TCR beta repertoires from sorted CD3+CD56+NKG2C+, CD3+CD56+NKG2C- and CD3+CD56-NKG2C+ T cells. Topping the CD3+CD56-NKG2C+ fraction as well were these clonotypes, in several donors.

The sample comprised PBMCs. This sequence originates from a woman in her late teens or twenties in good health. The V gene is TRBV11-2, the J gene TRBJ2-5; no clear D gene. The CDR3 DNA follows: TGTGCCAGCAGCTTAGTTCAGAAATGGGAGACCCAGTACTTC. This encodes CASSLVQKWETQYF.